This T cell receptor (beta chain) was sequenced for a study of blood T cell repertoires in COVID-19. Germline V gene lookup returns CDR1 SGHVS and CDR2 FQNEAQ. V dropped 6 bases and J dropped 4 bases, with 22 bases sitting between them. CDR3 length: 17 amino acids. Here immunoSEQ multiplex PCR was the method, and the copy in TCRdb shows in-frame clones only, minus some. This repertoire shows approximately 150,000 clones, over 80% found once; its top ten account for about 5.7%. The sequencing input was peripheral blood. This clonotype was obtained from an elderly man with acute or convalescent COVID-19. The chain combines TRBV7-8 with TRBJ1-5; a weak D match, TRBD1 (6 bases). The CDR3 nucleotides are TGTGCCAGCAGTTCTCCAATGGGGGGGGCCGGGAATCAGCCCCAGCATTTT. It translates to CASSSPMGGAGNQPQHF.